The rows below give T cell receptor beta chains drawn from one sample of a study of technical replicates of blood from a handful of donors. TCRdb's table, derived via immunoSEQ multiplex PCR, lists solely in-frame clones and lacks some. The sample has some 62,000 clones; around 87% are singletons. Sequenced input: PBMCs. The source of these receptors is a human donor in good health. Some clones in this sample may be carry-over from other donors' samples. Each CDR3 is given with its conserved first and last residue. The order of the fields is clone size, D gene, V gene, J gene, CDR3 DNA, CDR3 protein. A D gene is named only where the DNA matches it firmly. Size tells how often a clone was seen (once, few, many) or the class of an expanded clone, and some rows leave it out.

.	.	TRBV19	TRBJ2-7	TGTGCCAGTAGTCCTCGAAGTGGACTCCTCTACGAGCAGTACTTC	CASSPRSGLLYEQYF
.	.	TRBV11-1	TRBJ1-1	TGTGCCAGCAGCAGACAGGAAAACACTGAAGCTTTCTTT	CASSRQENTEAFF
.	.	TRBV7-2	TRBJ1-2	TGTGCCAGCAGCCGGGACGGAGGTGGTTTAGGAGGGGGCTACACCTTC	CASSRDGGGLGGGYTF
.	.	TRBV7-3	TRBJ1-2	TGTGCCAGCAGCTTAACGCCGACAGACTTCTATGGCTACACCTTC	CASSLTPTDFYGYTF
few	TRBD1	TRBV2	TRBJ1-1	TGTGCCAGCGGGGGGACAGCACAGAGGGCTTTCTTT	CASGGTAQRAFF
.	TRBD2	TRBV7-6	TRBJ2-1	TGTGCCAGCAGCCGGACTAGCCAATACAATGAGCAGTTCTTC	CASSRTSQYNEQFF
.	.	TRBV6-6	TRBJ2-7	TGTGCCAGCAGGACGACAGGAACAACCTACGAGCAGTACTTC	CASRTTGTTYEQYF
once	.	TRBV6-1	TRBJ1-2	TGTGCCAGCACCTCACCGAGGGGAGGGGGCTATGGCTACACCTTC	CASTSPRGGGYGYTF
.	.	TRBV5-1	TRBJ1-6	TGCGCCAGCAGTAATGATAATTCACCCCTCCACTTT	CASSNDNSPLHF
.	.	TRBV2	TRBJ2-1	TGTGCCAGCAGACACAGGGTCTCCTACAATGAGCAGTTCTTC	CASRHRVSYNEQFF
.	TRBD1	TRBV15	TRBJ1-1	TGTGCCACCAGCAGAGATAAGGATGCAGGGGGCAAAGCTTTCTTT	CATSRDKDAGGKAFF
.	TRBD2	TRBV4-2	TRBJ2-2	TGTGCCAGCAGCCAAGATTTAGGGCTAGTGGCGGGAGGGTCCGGGGAGCTGTTTTTT	CASSQDLGLVAGGSGELFF
.	TRBD2	TRBV10-3	TRBJ2-2	TGTGCCATCAGTCTCGGGAGGGCCTACACCGGGGAGCTGTTTTTT	CAISLGRAYTGELFF
.	TRBD1	TRBV7-9	TRBJ2-3	TGTGCCAGCACTGGGGGACAGGGTAAGGGGAAGCAGTATTTT	CASTGGQGKGKQYF
.	.	TRBV5-1	TRBJ1-2	TGCGCCAGCAGCTTGGAGGGGCTTGATGGCTACACCTTC	CASSLEGLDGYTF
.	.	TRBV30	TRBJ1-3	TGTGCCTGGGGGACACGCGACACCATATATTTT	CAWGTRDTIYF
.	TRBD1	TRBV18	TRBJ2-3	TGTGCCAGCTCACCGACAGGGGGAGATACGCAGTATTTT	CASSPTGGDTQYF
.	.	TRBV6-1	TRBJ2-7	TGTGCCAGCAGTGAGGGGCAGGGGCCCTCCTACGAGCAGTACTTC	CASSEGQGPSYEQYF
.	.	TRBV5-1	TRBJ1-4	TGCGCCAGCAGCTTGATCGAGGATGAAAAACTGTTTTTT	CASSLIEDEKLFF
once	TRBD2	TRBV18	TRBJ2-3	TGTGCCAGCTCACAGGGGACTAGCGGCACAGATACGCAGTATTTT	CASSQGTSGTDTQYF
once	TRBD2	TRBV9	TRBJ2-7	TGTGCCAGCAGCGTAGATAGCGGGGAGTTCTACGAGCAGTACTTC	CASSVDSGEFYEQYF
once	.	TRBV25-1	TRBJ2-1	TGTGCCAGCAGTGACTTCATTCTAGCGACCGACAATGAGCAGTTCTTC	CASSDFILATDNEQFF
.	.	TRBV5-1	TRBJ2-7	TGCGCCAGCAGCTTGGTGACAGACTACGAGCAGTACTTC	CASSLVTDYEQYF
.	.	TRBV29-1	TRBJ2-7	TGCAGCGTTGAGGAGGGTACGCAGTACTTC	CSVEEGTQYF
once	.	TRBV7-8	TRBJ2-7	TGTGCCAGCAGCTTAGGGGCGGGAAGGGCCGAGCAGTACTTC	CASSLGAGRAEQYF
.	.	TRBV30	TRBJ2-7	TGTGCCTGGAGTGAGGCGGGCTACGAGCAGTACTTC	CAWSEAGYEQYF
.	.	TRBV10-1	TRBJ1-5	TGCGCCAGCAGTGTGGCAGGGAGCAATCAGCCCCAGCATTTT	CASSVAGSNQPQHF
.	TRBD2	TRBV30	TRBJ2-1	TGTGCCTGGAGCCTAGCGGGAGGAAATGAGCAGTTCTTC	CAWSLAGGNEQFF
.	.	TRBV5-1	TRBJ1-1	TGCGCCAGCAGCTTGGTCGCGGGGATGAACACTGAAGCTTTCTTT	CASSLVAGMNTEAFF
.	.	TRBV27	TRBJ2-7	TGTGCCAGCAGTTGGAGTAGGGGATCCTACGAGCAGTACTTC	CASSWSRGSYEQYF
.	TRBD1	TRBV19	TRBJ2-7	TGTGCCAGTAGTTCTGGGACAGGTCTACTATACGAGCAGTACTTC	CASSSGTGLLYEQYF
.	TRBD1	TRBV9	TRBJ2-7	TGTGCCAGCAGCGCTGGACAGGGAGACGAGCAGTACTTC	CASSAGQGDEQYF
.	TRBD2	TRBV28	TRBJ2-1	TGTGCCAGCAGTAAGTTGGGACTAGTTACACCCTGGCAGTTCTTC	CASSKLGLVTPWQFF
.	.	TRBV2	TRBJ2-2	TGTGCCAGCAGAGAACACCGCGGAAAGCTGTTTTTT	CASREHRGKLFF
.	.	TRBV2	TRBJ1-5	TGTGCCAGCAGTGTCAGGACGGACTATTATCAGCCCCAGCATTTT	CASSVRTDYYQPQHF
.	TRBD2	TRBV4-2	TRBJ2-7	TGTGCCAGCAGCCAGGTAGCGGGGCAGACCTACGAGCAGTACTTC	CASSQVAGQTYEQYF
.	TRBD2	TRBV5-1	TRBJ2-1	TGCGCCAGCAGCTTGGAGGGACTAGCGGTCAATGAGCAGTTCTTC	CASSLEGLAVNEQFF
.	TRBD1	TRBV5-4	TRBJ1-1	TGTGCCAGCAGCTCTCCGGGGGGGACAGAGAGTGAAGCTTTCTTT	CASSSPGGTESEAFF
once	.	TRBV9	TRBJ2-7	TGTGCCAGCAGCACTACGCCGGGCTACGAGCAGTACTTC	CASSTTPGYEQYF
.	TRBD1	TRBV7-9	TRBJ2-7	TGTGCCAGCAGCTTAGCCGCCGGGACAGGATACGAGCAGTACTTC	CASSLAAGTGYEQYF
.	.	TRBV19	TRBJ1-6	TGTGCCAGTAGTATCTCCCCAGGGAATAATTCACCCCTCCACTTT	CASSISPGNNSPLHF
.	.	TRBV12-5	TRBJ2-7	TGTGCTAGTGGTCCGCCGGCGGGGTACGGGGAGCAGTACTTC	CASGPPAGYGEQYF
.	.	TRBV6-1	TRBJ2-3	TGTGCCAGCAGTGAAGATCCGGGGAGCACAGATACGCAGTATTTT	CASSEDPGSTDTQYF
.	.	TRBV15	TRBJ1-5	TGTGCCACCAGCAAAAGAGGCCAGGGCCACCAGCCCCAGCATTTT	CATSKRGQGHQPQHF
once	.	TRBV11-2	TRBJ2-5	TGTGCCAGCAGCTTAGTACCAGGGTATGAGCCTCAAGAGACCCAGTACTTC	CASSLVPGYEPQETQYF
.	TRBD2	TRBV27	TRBJ2-1	TGTGCCAGCAGTTTTCCTCGGGCGGGGGGCTACAATGAGCAGTTCTTC	CASSFPRAGGYNEQFF
.	TRBD1	TRBV6-5	TRBJ2-2	TGTGCCAGCACTAGGGGGCGCAACACCGGGGAGCTGTTTTTT	CASTRGRNTGELFF
.	TRBD1	TRBV15	TRBJ2-5	TGTGCCACCAGCAGAGAGGGACAGGGGCTGGTAGAGACCCAGTACTTC	CATSREGQGLVETQYF
.	.	TRBV30	TRBJ1-3	TGTGCCTCGAACTCCCGGGGGAAAGATGGAAACACCATATATTTT	CASNSRGKDGNTIYF
.	.	TRBV9	TRBJ1-1	TGTGCCAGCAGCCACCGGGTGGAGGACACTGAAGCTTTCTTT	CASSHRVEDTEAFF
.	.	TRBV5-1	TRBJ2-7	TGCGCCAGCAGCTTGACTGGCTCCTACGAGCAGTACTTC	CASSLTGSYEQYF
once	.	TRBV27	TRBJ2-7	TGTGCCAGCAGTTCGATCCAGGCTCGCGAGCAGTACTTC	CASSSIQAREQYF